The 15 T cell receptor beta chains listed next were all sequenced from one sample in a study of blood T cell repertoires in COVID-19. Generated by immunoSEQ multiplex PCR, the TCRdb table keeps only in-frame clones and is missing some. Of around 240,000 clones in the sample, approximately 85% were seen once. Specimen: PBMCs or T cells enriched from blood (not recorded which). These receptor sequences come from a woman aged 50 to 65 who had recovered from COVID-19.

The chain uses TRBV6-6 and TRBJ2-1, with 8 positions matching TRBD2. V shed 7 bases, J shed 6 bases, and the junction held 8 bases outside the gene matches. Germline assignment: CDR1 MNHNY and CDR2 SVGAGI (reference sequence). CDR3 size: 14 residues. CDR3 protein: CASTSQGTSNEQFF. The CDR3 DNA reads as TGTGCCAGCACCTCCCAGGGGACTAGCAATGAGCAGTTCTTC.

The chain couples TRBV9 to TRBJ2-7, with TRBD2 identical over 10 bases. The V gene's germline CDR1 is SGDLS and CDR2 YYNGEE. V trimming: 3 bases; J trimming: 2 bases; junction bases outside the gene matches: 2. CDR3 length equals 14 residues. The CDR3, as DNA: TGTGCCAGCAGCGGTCTAGCGGGAGCCTACGAGCAGTACTTC. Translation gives CASSGLAGAYEQYF.

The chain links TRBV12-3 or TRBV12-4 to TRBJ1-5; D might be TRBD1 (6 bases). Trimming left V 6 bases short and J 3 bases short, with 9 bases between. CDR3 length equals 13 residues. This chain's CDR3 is CASSGQYNQPQHF. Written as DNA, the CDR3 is TGTGCCAGCAGCGGACAGTACAATCAGCCCCAGCATTTT.

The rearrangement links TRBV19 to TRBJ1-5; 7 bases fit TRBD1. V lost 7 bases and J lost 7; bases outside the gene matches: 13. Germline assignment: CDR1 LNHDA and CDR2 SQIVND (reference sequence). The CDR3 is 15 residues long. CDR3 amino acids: CASTTLTGQGQPQHF. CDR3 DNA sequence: TGTGCCAGTACCACCCTGACAGGGCAAGGGCAGCCCCAGCATTTT. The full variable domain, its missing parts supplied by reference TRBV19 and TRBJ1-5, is DGGITQSPKYLFRKEGQNVTLSCEQNLNHDAMYWYRQDPGQGLRLIYYSQIVNDFQKGDIAEGYSVSREKKESFPLTVTSAQKNPTAFYLCASTTLTGQGQPQHFGDGTRLSIL.

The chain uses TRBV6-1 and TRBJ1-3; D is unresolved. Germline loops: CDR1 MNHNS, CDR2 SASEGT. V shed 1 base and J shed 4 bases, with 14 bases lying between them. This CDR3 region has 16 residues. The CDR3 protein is CASSEVGAPAGNTIYF. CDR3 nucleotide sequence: TGTGCCAGCAGTGAAGTGGGAGCTCCGGCGGGAAACACCATATATTTT.

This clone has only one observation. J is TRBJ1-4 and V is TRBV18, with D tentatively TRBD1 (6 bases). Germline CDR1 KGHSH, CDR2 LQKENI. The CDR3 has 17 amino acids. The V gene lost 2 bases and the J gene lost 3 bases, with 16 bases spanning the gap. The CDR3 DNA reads TGTGCCAGCTCACCAACAGGGTCGGGCGGAGCTAATGAAAAACTGTTTTTT. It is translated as CASSPTGSGGANEKLFF.

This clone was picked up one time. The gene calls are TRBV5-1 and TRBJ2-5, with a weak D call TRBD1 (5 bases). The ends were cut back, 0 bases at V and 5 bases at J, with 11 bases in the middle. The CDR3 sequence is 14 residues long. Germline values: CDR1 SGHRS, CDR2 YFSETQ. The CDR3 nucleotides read TGCGCCAGCAGCTTGGCCGGCAGGGTTGAGACCCAGTACTTC. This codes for CASSLAGRVETQYF.

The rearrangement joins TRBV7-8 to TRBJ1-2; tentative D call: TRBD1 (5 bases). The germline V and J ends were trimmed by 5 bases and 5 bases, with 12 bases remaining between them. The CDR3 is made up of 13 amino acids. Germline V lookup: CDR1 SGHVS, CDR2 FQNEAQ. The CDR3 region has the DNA TGTGCCAGCAGCCCCGGAAGGGGTTATGGCTACACCTTC. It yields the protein CASSPGRGYGYTF.

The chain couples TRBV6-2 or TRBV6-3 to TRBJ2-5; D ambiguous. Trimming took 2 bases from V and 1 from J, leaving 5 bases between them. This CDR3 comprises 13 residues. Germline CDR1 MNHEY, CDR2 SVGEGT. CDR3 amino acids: CASSYIGQETQYF. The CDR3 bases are TGTGCCAGCAGTTACATCGGCCAAGAGACCCAGTACTTC.

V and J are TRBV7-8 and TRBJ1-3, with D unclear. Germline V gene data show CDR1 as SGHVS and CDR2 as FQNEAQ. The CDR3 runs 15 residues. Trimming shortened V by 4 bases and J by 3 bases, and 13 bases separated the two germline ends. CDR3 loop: CASSSAIVLGNTIYF. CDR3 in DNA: TGTGCCAGCAGCTCAGCAATCGTTCTTGGAAACACCATATATTTT.

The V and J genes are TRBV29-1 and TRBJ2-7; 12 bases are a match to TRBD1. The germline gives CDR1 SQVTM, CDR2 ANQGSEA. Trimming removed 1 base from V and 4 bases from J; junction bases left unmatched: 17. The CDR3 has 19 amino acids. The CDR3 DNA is TGCAGCGTTGAAGGAGCCGGGACAGGGGGCGTAAAAGGAGGATACGAGCAGTACTTC. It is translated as CSVEGAGTGGVKGGYEQYF.

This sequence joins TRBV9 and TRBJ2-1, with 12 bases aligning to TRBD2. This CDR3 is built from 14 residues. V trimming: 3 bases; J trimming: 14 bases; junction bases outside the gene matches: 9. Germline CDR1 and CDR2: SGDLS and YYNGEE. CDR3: CASSARSSGGAEFF. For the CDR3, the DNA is TGTGCCAGCAGCGCCCGATCTAGCGGGGGGGCCGAGTTCTTC. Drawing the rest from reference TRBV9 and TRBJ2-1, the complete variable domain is DSGVTQTPKHLITATGQRVTLRCSPRSGDLSVYWYQQSLDQGLQFLIQYYNGEERAKGNILERFSAQQFPDLHSELNLSSLELGDSALYFCASSARSSGGAEFFGPGTRLTVL.

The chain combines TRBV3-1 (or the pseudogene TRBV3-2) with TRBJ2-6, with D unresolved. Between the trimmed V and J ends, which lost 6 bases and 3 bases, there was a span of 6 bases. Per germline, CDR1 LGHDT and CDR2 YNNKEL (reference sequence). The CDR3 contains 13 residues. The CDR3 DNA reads TGTGCCAGCAGTCAACTTGGGGCCAACGTCCTGACTTTC. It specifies CASSQLGANVLTF.

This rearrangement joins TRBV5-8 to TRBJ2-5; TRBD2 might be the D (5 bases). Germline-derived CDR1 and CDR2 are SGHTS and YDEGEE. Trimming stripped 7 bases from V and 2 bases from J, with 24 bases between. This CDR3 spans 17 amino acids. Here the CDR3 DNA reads TGTGCCAGCGCCCTTGGAGATGTAGCGTTAGGGCAAGAGACCCAGTACTTC. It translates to CASALGDVALGQETQYF.

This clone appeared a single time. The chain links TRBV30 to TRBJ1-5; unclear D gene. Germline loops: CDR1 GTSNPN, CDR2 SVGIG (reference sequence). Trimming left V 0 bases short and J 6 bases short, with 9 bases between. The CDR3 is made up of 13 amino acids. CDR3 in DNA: TGTGCCTGGAGTGTACGGGGTCGTCAGCCCCAGCATTTT. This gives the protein CAWSVRGRQPQHF.